Presented here are 15 T cell receptor beta chains from one specimen sequenced in a study of blood T cell repertoires in COVID-19. Libraries were prepared by immunoSEQ multiplex PCR; TCRdb keeps only in-frame clonotypes and omits some of them. Of about 300,000 clones listed, around nine tenths are singletons. What was sequenced was peripheral blood. The origin of the receptors is a man between 65 and 85 years old with acute or convalescent COVID-19.

The genes are TRBV5-8 and TRBJ2-3; D is uncertain. CDR1 and CDR2 (germline): SGHTS, YDEGEE. The CDR3 runs 13 residues. The V end was cut by 2 bases, the J end by 2 bases, with 6 bases between. The CDR3 DNA sequence: TGTGCCAGCAGCTTCCCAGTCACAGATACGCAGTATTTT. Translating it yields CASSFPVTDTQYF.

The J gene is TRBJ2-1, the V gene TRBV6-5, with 9 bases that match TRBD2. Germline CDR1 MNHEY, CDR2 SVGAGI. Trimming at V came to 6 bases and at J to 7 bases, leaving 4 bases not matched to a gene. This CDR3 is built from 13 residues. The CDR3 DNA sequence: TGTGCCAGCAGCGGAGCGGGGGGTAATGAGCAGTTCTTC. It specifies CASSGAGGNEQFF.

The chain uses TRBV30 and TRBJ2-3, with TRBD2 identical over 8 bases. This CDR3 has 15 residues. Trimming removed 0 bases from V and 3 bases from J; junction bases left unmatched: 5. CDR1 is GTSNPN and CDR2 is SVGIG in the germline V gene (reference sequence). Written as DNA, the CDR3 is TGTGCCTGGAGTGTCGGGGGCGGGAGGACAGATACGCAGTATTTT. As protein: CAWSVGGGRTDTQYF.

This clone was counted a few times. V usage is TRBV3-1 (or the pseudogene TRBV3-2) and J usage is TRBJ2-2; perhaps TRBD2 as D (5 bases). Trimming cost V 2 bases and J 4 bases, with 20 bases left between them. Germline loops: CDR1 LGHDT, CDR2 YNNKEL (reference sequence). The CDR3 sequence is 18 residues long. CDR3 amino acids: CASSQNLLDGKFTGELFF. The CDR3 DNA sequence: TGTGCCAGCAGCCAAAACCTTCTGGACGGGAAGTTCACCGGGGAGCTGTTTTTT.

This chain connects TRBV18 to TRBJ1-2; D might be TRBD1 (5 bases). Germline CDR1 and CDR2: KGHSH and LQKENI. Trimming took 6 bases from V and 3 from J, leaving 11 bases between them. CDR3 length equals 13 residues. As DNA, the CDR3 is TGTGCCAGCTCCGCTGGGGCGGACTATGGCTACACCTTC. It encodes CASSAGADYGYTF. Supplemented by reference TRBV18 and TRBJ1-2, the full variable domain reads NAGVMQNPRHLVRRRGQEARLRCSPMKGHSHVYWYRQLPEEGLKFMVYLQKENIIDESGMPKERFSAEFPKEGPSILRIQQVVRGDSAAYFCASSAGADYGYTFGSGTRLTVV.

The chain recombines TRBV6-2 or TRBV6-3 with TRBJ2-1; 11 bases line up with TRBD2. Trimming took 0 bases from V and 8 from J; bases not matched to a gene: 9. The CDR3 covers 17 residues. Looked up from germline, CDR1 is MNHEY and CDR2 is SVGEGT. CDR3 residues: CASSYSMGLAGGDEQFF. The CDR3 nucleotides are TGTGCCAGCAGTTACTCGATGGGGCTAGCGGGGGGCGATGAGCAGTTCTTC.

The rearrangement joins TRBV5-4 to TRBJ1-2; TRBD1 matches at 8 bases. The CDR3 is 15 residues long. CDR1 and CDR2 (germline): SGHNT, YYREEE (reference sequence). Trimming cost V 3 bases and J 4 bases; bases outside gene matches: 8. Here the CDR3 reads CASSSPGQVSYGYTF. In nucleotides, the CDR3 is TGTGCCAGCAGCTCCCCGGGACAGGTCTCCTATGGCTACACCTTC. Full variable domain (missing parts from reference TRBV5-4 and TRBJ1-2): ETGVTQSPTHLIKTRGQQVTLRCSSQSGHNTVSWYQQALGQGPQFIFQYYREEENGRGNFPPRFSGLQFPNYSSELNVNALELDDSALYLCASSSPGQVSYGYTFGSGTRLTVV.

The V gene is TRBV4-1, the J gene TRBJ1-1; perhaps TRBD1 as D (5 bases). The CDR3 runs to 14 residues. The V end was cut by 7 bases, the J end by 1 base, with 13 bases between. Germline V gives CDR1 MGHRA, CDR2 YSYEKL. In nucleotides, the CDR3 is TGCGCCAGCAAGGATGACAGTCGGAACACTGAAGCTTTCTTT. Translated: CASKDDSRNTEAFF.

The chain carries TRBV24-1 and TRBJ2-7, with a weak D call TRBD2 (5 bases). Germline lookup yields CDR1 KGHDR and CDR2 SFDVKD. This CDR3 has 12 residues. Trimming cost V 4 bases and J 2 bases, with 5 bases left between them. The CDR3 DNA is TGTGCCACCAGTGACGGGGCCTACGAGCAGTACTTC. Translating gives CATSDGAYEQYF.

The table lists this clone with a count of one. This CDR3 reads CASRGDRGHGYTF. The CDR3 nucleotides are TGTGCCAGCAGAGGGGACAGGGGACATGGCTACACCTTC. The chain recombines TRBV12-3 or TRBV12-4 with TRBJ1-2; 10 bases are a match to TRBD1. This CDR3 comprises 13 residues. J gave up 6 bases and V 6 bases, and 4 bases lay outside the gene matches.

The J gene is TRBJ2-1, the V gene TRBV12-2; the table's D call of TRBD2 was not tested on the DNA. TRBV12-2 is a pseudogene segment. There are 19 residues in the CDR3. CDR3 sequence: CASRLIFVRPGNPGPGQFF. In DNA, the CDR3 is TGTGCAAGTCGCTTAATATTTGTTAGACCGGGAAATCCTGGTCCAGGGCAGTTCTTC.

This clone was counted at least ten times. Other DNA sequences in the sample encode the same CDR3. The chain employs TRBV19 and TRBJ1-5; D possibly corresponds to TRBD1 (6 bases). Per the germline V gene, CDR1 is LNHDA and CDR2 is SQIVND (reference sequence). This CDR3 is 16 amino acids long. Trimming stripped 0 bases from V and 0 bases from J, with 9 bases between. The DNA of the CDR3 is TGTGCCAGTAGTATAGAGGGGGCATATAGCAATCAGCCCCAGCATTTT. This codes for CASSIEGAYSNQPQHF.

The J gene is TRBJ1-1, the V gene TRBV11-3; no firm D call. The CDR3 has 15 amino acids. Germline-derived CDR1 and CDR2 are SGHNT and YENEEA. Trimming cost V 5 bases and J 1 base, with 14 bases left between them. CDR3 residues: CASSLNSRANTEAFF. DNA of the CDR3: TGTGCCAGCAGCCTCAATTCGCGAGCGAACACTGAAGCTTTCTTT.

The chain couples TRBV7-2 to TRBJ2-3, with TRBD2 matching 10 bases. J gave up 5 bases and V 0 bases, and 5 bases lay outside the gene matches. Germline loops: CDR1 SGHTA, CDR2 FQGNSA. This CDR3 spans 16 amino acids. The CDR3 loop is CASSLALAGAQDTQYF. CDR3 coding DNA: TGTGCCAGCAGCTTAGCTCTAGCGGGAGCTCAAGATACGCAGTATTTT.

The chain carries TRBV6-2 or TRBV6-3 and TRBJ2-1, with 8 bases identical to TRBD2. V dropped 5 bases and J dropped 4; count of bases not matched to a gene: 7. The germline CDR1 and CDR2 sequences are MNHEY and SVGEGT. This CDR3 is built from 15 residues. CDR3 sequence reads: CASSVAGPVYNEQFF. In DNA, the CDR3 is TGTGCCAGCAGTGTAGCGGGACCCGTTTACAATGAGCAGTTCTTC.